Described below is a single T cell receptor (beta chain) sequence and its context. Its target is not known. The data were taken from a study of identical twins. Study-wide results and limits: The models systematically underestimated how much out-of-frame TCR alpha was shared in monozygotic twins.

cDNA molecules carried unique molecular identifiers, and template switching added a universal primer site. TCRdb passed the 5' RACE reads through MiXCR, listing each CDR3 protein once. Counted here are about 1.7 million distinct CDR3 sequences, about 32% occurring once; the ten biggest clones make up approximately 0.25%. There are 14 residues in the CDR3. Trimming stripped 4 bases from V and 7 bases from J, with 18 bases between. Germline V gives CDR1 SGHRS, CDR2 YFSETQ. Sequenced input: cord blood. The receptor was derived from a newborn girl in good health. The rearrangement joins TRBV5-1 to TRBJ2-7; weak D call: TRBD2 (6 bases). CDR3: CASSLPEGLNEQYF. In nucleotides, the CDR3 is TGCGCCAGCAGCCTACCGGAGGGCCTCAATGAGCAGTACTTC.